Listed below are T cell receptor beta chains from one sample, sequenced in a study of PD-1 blockade in classical Hodgkin lymphoma. Only in-frame clones appear in the TCRdb table, and some are missing; sequencing was by immunoSEQ multiplex PCR. The sample lists about 40,000 clones, over 65% occurring once. Sequenced here: peripheral blood mononuclear cells (PBMCs), sampled at baseline. The receptors here all came from a human donor with classical Hodgkin lymphoma. CDR3s include the opening cysteine and the closing phenylalanine or tryptophan. The D gene is left open where the match is weak. The size of a clone is reported for some rows only, either as once, few or many, or as a class for expanded clones.

J gene: TRBJ2-1; clone size: NA; D gene: TRBD1; V gene: TRBV6-1; CDR3 protein: CASSEAGTGSGEQFF; CDR3 DNA: TGTGCCAGCAGTGAAGCGGGGACAGGGTCAGGTGAGCAGTTCTTC
J gene: TRBJ2-7; clone size: NA; D gene: TRBD2; V gene: TRBV28; CDR3 protein: CASSRPGLAGVYYEQYF; CDR3 DNA: TGTGCCAGCAGCCGACCCGGACTAGCGGGAGTCTATTACGAGCAGTACTTC
J gene: TRBJ2-7; clone size: few; D gene: NA; V gene: TRBV7-6; CDR3 protein: CASSLAAGASYEQYF; CDR3 DNA: TGTGCCAGCAGCTTAGCGGCAGGGGCATCCTACGAGCAGTACTTC
J gene: TRBJ2-1; clone size: few; D gene: TRBD1; V gene: TRBV10-1; CDR3 protein: CASSRTGGMNEQFF; CDR3 DNA: TGCGCCAGCAGTCGGACAGGGGGCATGAATGAGCAGTTCTTC
J gene: TRBJ1-1; clone size: NA; D gene: NA; V gene: TRBV4-3; CDR3 protein: CASSPETRATEAFF; CDR3 DNA: TGCGCCAGCAGCCCGGAGACAAGAGCCACTGAAGCTTTCTTT
J gene: TRBJ2-7; clone size: few; D gene: TRBD2; V gene: TRBV27; CDR3 protein: CASSWGGGFDEQYF; CDR3 DNA: TGTGCCAGCAGTTGGGGGGGAGGGTTCGACGAGCAGTACTTC
J gene: TRBJ2-7; clone size: few; D gene: NA; V gene: TRBV18; CDR3 protein: CASSTLPGQNYEQYF; CDR3 DNA: TGTGCCAGCTCAACACTGCCGGGACAAAACTACGAGCAGTACTTC
J gene: TRBJ1-1; clone size: NA; D gene: NA; V gene: TRBV6-5; CDR3 protein: CASSYSNRFMNTEAFF; CDR3 DNA: TGTGCCAGCAGTTACTCCAATCGCTTCATGAACACTGAAGCTTTCTTT
J gene: TRBJ2-7; clone size: NA; D gene: NA; V gene: TRBV7-2; CDR3 protein: CASSLAPGPLASEQYF; CDR3 DNA: TGTGCCAGCAGCTTAGCGCCCGGGCCCCTGGCCTCCGAGCAGTACTTC
J gene: TRBJ1-1; clone size: once; D gene: NA; V gene: TRBV6-5; CDR3 protein: CASKLSLMNTEAFF; CDR3 DNA: TGTGCCAGCAAATTAAGCCTCATGAACACTGAAGCTTTCTTT
J gene: TRBJ2-4; clone size: NA; D gene: NA; V gene: TRBV6-5; CDR3 protein: CATRRGDKNIQYF; CDR3 DNA: TGTGCCACCCGCAGAGGGGACAAAAACATTCAGTACTTC
J gene: TRBJ2-5; clone size: NA; D gene: NA; V gene: TRBV7-7; CDR3 protein: CASSSDQETQYF; CDR3 DNA: TGTGCTAGCAGCTCAGACCAAGAGACCCAGTACTTC
J gene: TRBJ1-2; clone size: NA; D gene: NA; V gene: TRBV6-6; CDR3 protein: CASRQGDYGYTF; CDR3 DNA: TGTGCCAGCAGGCAGGGTGACTATGGCTACACCTTC
J gene: TRBJ1-6; clone size: NA; D gene: NA; V gene: TRBV10-3; CDR3 protein: CAISASTDNSPLHF; CDR3 DNA: TGTGCCATCTCCGCTTCGACAGATAATTCACCCCTCCACTTT
J gene: TRBJ2-3; clone size: NA; D gene: NA; V gene: TRBV19; CDR3 protein: CASSIGGIATDTQYF; CDR3 DNA: TGTGCCAGTAGTATTGGGGGGATCGCCACAGATACGCAGTATTTT
J gene: TRBJ2-1; clone size: NA; D gene: NA; V gene: TRBV30; CDR3 protein: CAWSGRDSSYNEQFF; CDR3 DNA: TGTGCCTGGAGTGGGAGGGATAGCTCCTACAATGAGCAGTTCTTC
J gene: TRBJ2-3; clone size: few; D gene: NA; V gene: TRBV29-1; CDR3 protein: CSVEGQGMTDTQYF; CDR3 DNA: TGCAGCGTTGAAGGGCAGGGGATGACAGATACGCAGTATTTT
J gene: TRBJ2-7; clone size: NA; D gene: NA; V gene: TRBV7-2; CDR3 protein: CASSLDGQGFYEQYF; CDR3 DNA: TGTGCCAGCAGCTTAGATGGGCAGGGTTTCTACGAGCAGTACTTC
J gene: TRBJ2-3; clone size: NA; D gene: NA; V gene: TRBV7-9; CDR3 protein: CASSLARLDNTDTQYF; CDR3 DNA: TGTGCCAGCAGCTTAGCTAGACTGGATAACACAGATACGCAGTATTTT
J gene: TRBJ2-2; clone size: NA; D gene: TRBD2; V gene: TRBV25-1; CDR3 protein: CASSDPSGRSTGELFF; CDR3 DNA: TGTGCCAGCAGTGATCCTAGCGGGAGGAGCACCGGGGAGCTGTTTTTT
J gene: TRBJ1-5; clone size: NA; D gene: TRBD1; V gene: TRBV18; CDR3 protein: CASSPKGGQQPQHF; CDR3 DNA: TGTGCCAGCTCACCTAAAGGGGGCCAGCAGCCCCAGCATTTT
J gene: TRBJ1-1; clone size: NA; D gene: NA; V gene: TRBV11-3; CDR3 protein: CASGNRVGKAFF; CDR3 DNA: TGTGCCAGCGGAAATCGAGTGGGCAAAGCTTTCTTT
J gene: TRBJ2-7; clone size: NA; D gene: TRBD2; V gene: TRBV7-9; CDR3 protein: CASREAGGTYEQYF; CDR3 DNA: TGTGCCAGCAGGGAAGCGGGAGGGACCTACGAGCAGTACTTC
J gene: TRBJ2-1; clone size: NA; D gene: TRBD2; V gene: TRBV20-1; CDR3 protein: CSARGSGDQFF; CDR3 DNA: TGCAGTGCTAGAGGTAGCGGGGATCAGTTCTTC
J gene: TRBJ2-7; clone size: NA; D gene: NA; V gene: TRBV15; CDR3 protein: CATSKTSEQYF; CDR3 DNA: TGTGCCACCAGCAAAACCTCTGAGCAGTACTTC
J gene: TRBJ2-1; clone size: NA; D gene: NA; V gene: TRBV5-4; CDR3 protein: CASSTTRSSEHNEQFF; CDR3 DNA: TGTGCCAGCAGCACAACTCGGTCTAGCGAGCACAATGAGCAGTTCTTC
J gene: TRBJ2-6; clone size: NA; D gene: NA; V gene: TRBV5-1; CDR3 protein: CASSFPAWEWVSGANVLTF; CDR3 DNA: TGCGCCAGCAGCTTCCCCGCTTGGGAGTGGGTCTCTGGGGCCAACGTCCTGACTTTC
J gene: TRBJ2-1; clone size: NA; D gene: TRBD2; V gene: TRBV7-9; CDR3 protein: CASSLGGSGPNEQFF; CDR3 DNA: TGTGCCAGCAGCTTAGGCGGGAGCGGGCCCAATGAGCAGTTCTTC
J gene: TRBJ1-1; clone size: once; D gene: TRBD1; V gene: TRBV28; CDR3 protein: CASSLPRRTGVGTEAFF; CDR3 DNA: TGTGCCAGCAGTTTACCCCGACGGACAGGGGTTGGCACTGAAGCTTTCTTT
J gene: TRBJ2-3; clone size: NA; D gene: NA; V gene: TRBV28; CDR3 protein: CASSLRGYYHSTDTQYF; CDR3 DNA: TGTGCCAGCAGTTTAAGGGGTTATTACCATAGCACAGATACGCAGTATTTT
J gene: TRBJ2-1; clone size: NA; D gene: TRBD2; V gene: TRBV27; CDR3 protein: CASSAMTSGRPAGDEQFF; CDR3 DNA: TGTGCCAGCAGTGCCATGACTAGCGGGAGACCAGCTGGCGATGAGCAGTTCTTC
J gene: TRBJ2-5; clone size: NA; D gene: TRBD1; V gene: TRBV18; CDR3 protein: CASSPTGDQETQYF; CDR3 DNA: TGTGCCAGCTCACCAACAGGGGACCAAGAGACCCAGTACTTC
J gene: TRBJ1-2; clone size: once; D gene: NA; V gene: TRBV5-1; CDR3 protein: CASSLARGPGAVNYGYTF; CDR3 DNA: TGCGCCAGCAGCTTGGCACGGGGACCAGGCGCCGTTAACTATGGCTACACCTTC
J gene: TRBJ2-7; clone size: once; D gene: NA; V gene: TRBV5-1; CDR3 protein: CASSLADPGYEQYF; CDR3 DNA: TGCGCCAGCAGCTTGGCAGATCCGGGCTACGAGCAGTACTTC
J gene: TRBJ2-2; clone size: NA; D gene: NA; V gene: TRBV19; CDR3 protein: CASSMGSGPTGELFF; CDR3 DNA: TGTGCCAGTAGTATGGGAAGCGGACCTACCGGGGAGCTGTTTTTT
J gene: TRBJ1-2; clone size: NA; D gene: NA; V gene: TRBV7-9; CDR3 protein: CASNPPPGTGYGYTF; CDR3 DNA: TGTGCCAGCAACCCTCCACCAGGTACAGGCTATGGCTACACCTTC
J gene: TRBJ1-2; clone size: NA; D gene: NA; V gene: TRBV18; CDR3 protein: CASSPPFNYGYTF; CDR3 DNA: TGTGCCAGCTCACCACCCTTTAACTATGGCTACACCTTC
J gene: TRBJ1-4; clone size: NA; D gene: NA; V gene: TRBV5-1; CDR3 protein: CASSLEGVGVDEKLFF; CDR3 DNA: TGCGCCAGCAGCTTGGAAGGGGTGGGGGTCGATGAAAAACTGTTTTTT
J gene: TRBJ1-1; clone size: NA; D gene: TRBD1; V gene: TRBV5-1; CDR3 protein: CASSRTGGNTEAFF; CDR3 DNA: TGCGCCAGCAGCCGGACAGGGGGGAACACTGAAGCTTTCTTT
J gene: TRBJ2-3; clone size: NA; D gene: TRBD1; V gene: TRBV4-1; CDR3 protein: CASSQDSFRGTDTQYF; CDR3 DNA: TGCGCCAGCAGCCAAGACAGTTTCAGGGGGACAGATACGCAGTATTTT
J gene: TRBJ2-7; clone size: once; D gene: NA; V gene: TRBV11-2; CDR3 protein: CASSLEAEYEQYF; CDR3 DNA: TGTGCCAGCAGCTTAGAGGCTGAGTACGAGCAGTACTTC
J gene: TRBJ1-2; clone size: NA; D gene: TRBD1; V gene: TRBV6-6; CDR3 protein: CASSYPGTGIGYTF; CDR3 DNA: TGTGCCAGCAGTTACCCCGGGACAGGGATTGGCTACACCTTC
J gene: TRBJ1-2; clone size: NA; D gene: NA; V gene: TRBV9; CDR3 protein: CASSVGGDNYGYTF; CDR3 DNA: TGTGCCAGCAGCGTAGGGGGGGATAACTATGGCTACACCTTC
J gene: TRBJ2-1; clone size: NA; D gene: NA; V gene: TRBV27; CDR3 protein: CASSSARTSLRQFF; CDR3 DNA: TGTGCCAGCAGTTCCGCCCGAACTAGTCTCAGGCAGTTCTTC
J gene: TRBJ1-1; clone size: NA; D gene: NA; V gene: TRBV7-8; CDR3 protein: CASSLFSDNQRNTEAFF; CDR3 DNA: TGTGCCAGCAGCCTGTTTAGTGACAACCAAAGGAACACTGAAGCTTTCTTT
J gene: TRBJ1-1; clone size: once; D gene: TRBD1; V gene: TRBV6-1; CDR3 protein: CASSERDRGVNTEAFF; CDR3 DNA: TGTGCCAGCAGCGAACGGGACAGGGGGGTGAACACTGAAGCTTTCTTT
J gene: TRBJ2-1; clone size: once; D gene: NA; V gene: TRBV12-5; CDR3 protein: CASGLPMRATNPHSYNEQFF; CDR3 DNA: TGTGCTAGTGGTTTGCCGATGAGGGCCACCAACCCCCATTCCTACAATGAGCAGTTCTTC
J gene: TRBJ2-1; clone size: NA; D gene: TRBD1; V gene: TRBV19; CDR3 protein: CASSGMGTGRRNEQFF; CDR3 DNA: TGTGCCAGTAGTGGGATGGGGACAGGGCGGAGGAATGAGCAGTTCTTC
J gene: TRBJ1-1; clone size: NA; D gene: NA; V gene: TRBV19; CDR3 protein: CASNGQLNTEAFF; CDR3 DNA: TGTGCCTCAAACGGGCAGTTGAACACTGAAGCTTTCTTT